The 10 T cell receptor beta chains below come from one sample, sequenced in a study of T cell responses to AZD1222 COVID-19 vaccine. Measured with immunoSEQ multiplex PCR; TCRdb has only the in-frame clones, and not every one. The table includes about 140,000 clones, almost 95% detected once. The sequencing here drew on peripheral blood, taken 28 days after the second AZD1222 dose. Receptors originate from an adult who received the AZD1222 COVID-19 vaccine.

There are a few counts of this clone. The chain recombines TRBV7-2 with TRBJ2-3; TRBD1 is a possible D gene (6 bases). The CDR3 extends over 15 amino acids. Trimming pared 5 bases from V and 0 bases from J, leaving 12 bases between. Germline loops: CDR1 SGHTA, CDR2 FQGNSA. CDR3 loop: CASSRWTASTDTQYF. The CDR3 nucleotides read TGTGCCAGCAGCCGTTGGACAGCTAGCACAGATACGCAGTATTTT.

V and J are TRBV9 and TRBJ2-6; D is ambiguous. Germline values: CDR1 SGDLS, CDR2 YYNGEE. Trimming shortened V by 7 bases and J by 1 base, and 6 bases separated the two germline ends. The length of the CDR3 is 13 residues. Written as DNA, the CDR3 is TGTGCCAGCGAAAAATCTGGGGCCAACGTCCTGACTTTC. Translating it yields CASEKSGANVLTF.

The rearrangement uses TRBV6-5 and TRBJ2-1; 11 bases are shared with TRBD2. CDR3 length: 16 amino acids. Germline V gives CDR1 MNHEY, CDR2 SVGAGI. V dropped 0 bases and J dropped 4; count of bases not matched to a gene: 2. In DNA, the CDR3 is TGTGCCAGCAGTTACTCGACTAGCGGGGTTTACAATGAGCAGTTCTTC. Residues: CASSYSTSGVYNEQFF.

The CDR3 bases are TGTGCCAGCAGCGTAGGAGGCAGGGGGGACACAGATACGCAGTATTTT. Translated, it gives CASSVGGRGDTDTQYF. J is TRBJ2-3 and V is TRBV9; weak D call: TRBD1 (7 bases). The V gene lost 0 bases and the J gene lost 2 bases, with 13 bases spanning the gap. The CDR3 length is 16 residues. Germline loops: CDR1 SGDLS, CDR2 YYNGEE.

This clone is labeled medium-sized. The chain combines TRBV4-1 with TRBJ2-7; D not certain. There are 13 residues in the CDR3. Deletions cut 0 bases from V and 5 bases from J, with 8 bases between. Germline CDR1 MGHRA, CDR2 YSYEKL. In DNA form, the CDR3 reads TGCGCCAGCAGCCAAGAAGGGCCCGACGAGCAGTACTTC. Protein: CASSQEGPDEQYF.

Comments on this clone: Sequence at one end of the junction differs from germline and may be a read error. The chain joins TRBV14 to TRBJ1-2; the D is unclear. Germline assignment: CDR1 SGHDN and CDR2 FVKESK. CDR3 size: 12 residues. The CDR3 loop is CASSQDKRQAPF. The CDR3 coding sequence is TGTGCCAGCAGCCAAGATAAAAGGCAGGCCCCCTTC.

This chain uses TRBV9 with TRBJ1-6; D unclear. Trimming left V 1 base short and J 3 bases short, with 11 bases between. Germline V CDR1 and CDR2: SGDLS, YYNGEE. The CDR3 contains 16 residues. The CDR3 nucleotides read TGTGCCAGCAGCGTATCTGAAATCTACTATAATTCACCCCTCCACTTT. The encoded protein is CASSVSEIYYNSPLHF.

The chain combines TRBV2 with TRBJ1-1; TRBD1 agrees at 9 bases. The CDR3 length is 12 residues. The V gene's germline CDR1 is SNHLY and CDR2 FYNNEI. The J segment lost 10 bases and the V segment lost 7 bases, leaving 7 bases of the junction unmatched. The CDR3 bases are TGTGCCAGCAATCGACAGGGGGTCGGAGCTTTCTTT. The encoded protein is CASNRQGVGAFF.

V and J are TRBV27 and TRBJ1-5; D is ambiguous. Germline assignment: CDR1 MNHEY and CDR2 SMNVEV (reference sequence). The CDR3 extends over 14 amino acids. Trimming cost V 6 bases and J 6 bases, with 15 bases left between them. The CDR3 sequence: CASRTGLYGQPQHF. The CDR3 nucleotides are TGTGCCAGCAGAACCGGGCTATACGGTCAGCCCCAGCATTTT.

V and J are TRBV12-3 or TRBV12-4 and TRBJ1-2; 9 positions agree with TRBD1. V shed 5 bases and J 10 bases; nucleotides not matched to a gene: 8. The CDR3 covers 13 residues. DNA for the CDR3: TGTGCCAGCAGTATTGGGACAGGGTTTACCTACACCTTC. It specifies CASSIGTGFTYTF.